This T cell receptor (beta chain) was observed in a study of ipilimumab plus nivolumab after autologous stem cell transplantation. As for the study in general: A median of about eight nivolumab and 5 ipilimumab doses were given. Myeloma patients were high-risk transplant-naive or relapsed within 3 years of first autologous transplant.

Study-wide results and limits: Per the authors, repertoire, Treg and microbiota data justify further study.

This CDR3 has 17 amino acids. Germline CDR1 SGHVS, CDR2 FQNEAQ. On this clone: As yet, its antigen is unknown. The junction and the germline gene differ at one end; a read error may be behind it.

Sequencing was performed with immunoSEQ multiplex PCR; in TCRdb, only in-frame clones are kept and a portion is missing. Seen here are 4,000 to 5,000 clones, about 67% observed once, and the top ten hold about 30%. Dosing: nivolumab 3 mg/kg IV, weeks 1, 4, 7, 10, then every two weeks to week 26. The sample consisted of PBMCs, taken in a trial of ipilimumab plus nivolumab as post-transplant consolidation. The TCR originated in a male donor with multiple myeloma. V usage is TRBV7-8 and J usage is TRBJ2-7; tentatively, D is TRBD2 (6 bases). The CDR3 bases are TGTGTCAGCAGCTTAGCGGCCTCGGGATACCAATCCTACGAGCAGTACTTC. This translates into CVSSLAASGYQSYEQYF.